A selection of T cell receptor beta chains follows, all from one sample in a study of cytomegalovirus exposure and HLA in healthy donors. Sequencing was performed with immunoSEQ multiplex PCR; in TCRdb, only in-frame clones are kept and a portion is missing. This table holds about 150,000 clones, about 82% found once. Sequencing was performed on PBMCs. These receptors were taken from a male donor in good health and CMV-seronegative. CDR3s include the opening cysteine and the closing phenylalanine or tryptophan. D genes are given only for firm matches. Rows may omit the clone size; those that give it use once, few, many or a size class.

TRBJ2-5,NA,NA,TRBV16,CASSGDGARAETQYF,TGTGCCAGCAGCGGTGACGGCGCCCGAGCGGAGACCCAGTACTTC
TRBJ1-2,NA,NA,TRBV25-1,CASSESLGAKGYTF,TGTGCCAGCAGTGAGAGTCTGGGGGCGAAAGGCTACACCTTC
TRBJ1-5,NA,few,TRBV5-4,CASSFGQPRPGQPQHF,TGTGCCAGCAGCTTTGGACAGCCAAGGCCGGGTCAGCCCCAGCATTTT
TRBJ2-5,TRBD1,NA,TRBV29-1,CSARTGLETQYF,TGCAGCGCCAGGACAGGGTTGGAGACCCAGTACTTC
TRBJ1-2,NA,NA,TRBV30,CAWSGQGRNGYTF,TGTGCCTGGAGTGGGCAGGGGCGCAATGGCTACACCTTC
TRBJ1-1,TRBD1,NA,TRBV28,CASRIGQGDTEAFF,TGTGCCAGCAGAATTGGACAGGGGGACACTGAAGCTTTCTTT
TRBJ2-7,TRBD1,NA,TRBV5-1,CASSWTGTTYEQYF,TGCGCCAGCAGCTGGACAGGGACCACCTACGAGCAGTACTTC
TRBJ2-2,TRBD2,NA,TRBV19,CASSMGGMAGELFF,TGTGCCAGTAGTATGGGGGGGATGGCCGGGGAGCTGTTTTTT
TRBJ1-2,TRBD1,NA,TRBV6-5,CACSWDRVYGYTF,TGTGCCTGCAGTTGGGACAGGGTCTATGGCTACACCTTC
TRBJ1-1,TRBD1,NA,TRBV5-1,CASSFEGAGMNTEAFF,TGCGCCAGCAGCTTCGAGGGGGCAGGTATGAACACTGAAGCTTTCTTT
TRBJ2-5,NA,NA,TRBV5-1,CASSFGGEETQYF,TGCGCCAGCAGCTTCGGCGGAGAAGAGACCCAGTACTTC
TRBJ1-5,NA,NA,TRBV19,CASSSQPGTSRNQPQHF,TGTGCCAGTAGTAGCCAGCCAGGGACATCTCGCAATCAGCCCCAGCATTTT
TRBJ2-7,TRBD2,few,TRBV6-1,CASSPSGNYEQYF,TGTGCCAGCAGCCCTAGCGGGAATTACGAGCAGTACTTC
TRBJ1-5,TRBD1,NA,TRBV6-6,CASTTGDGNQPQHF,TGTGCCAGCACCACAGGGGACGGCAATCAGCCCCAGCATTTT
TRBJ2-5,TRBD2,NA,TRBV10-3,CAISLTSGGQETQYF,TGTGCCATCAGTCTTACTAGCGGGGGACAAGAGACCCAGTACTTC
TRBJ1-6,NA,NA,TRBV27,CASSLGQFNSPLHF,TGTGCCAGCAGCCTAGGACAGTTTAATTCACCCCTCCACTTT
TRBJ1-1,TRBD1,few,TRBV29-1,CSVEDRVNTEAFF,TGCAGCGTCGAGGACAGGGTGAACACTGAAGCTTTCTTT
TRBJ2-3,NA,NA,TRBV28,CASRSQGMGGDTQYF,TGTGCCAGCAGGTCCCAGGGAATGGGCGGAGATACGCAGTATTTT
TRBJ2-7,NA,NA,TRBV4-2,CASSRRRGEHEQYF,TGTGCCAGCAGCCGAAGGAGGGGAGAACACGAGCAGTACTTC
TRBJ2-5,TRBD1,NA,TRBV5-1,CASSRTGETQYF,TGCGCCAGCAGTCGGACAGGAGAGACCCAGTACTTC
TRBJ2-7,NA,NA,TRBV4-3,CASSQDSIGKGLEQYF,TGCGCCAGCAGCCAAGATAGTATTGGCAAGGGGCTCGAGCAGTACTTC
TRBJ2-1,TRBD1,NA,TRBV4-3,CASSQQQGGYNEQFF,TGCGCCAGCAGCCAGCAACAGGGGGGCTACAATGAGCAGTTCTTC
TRBJ2-1,TRBD1,NA,TRBV14,CASSRFGTGGFNEQFF,TGTGCCAGCAGCCGCTTCGGGACAGGGGGATTCAATGAGCAGTTCTTC